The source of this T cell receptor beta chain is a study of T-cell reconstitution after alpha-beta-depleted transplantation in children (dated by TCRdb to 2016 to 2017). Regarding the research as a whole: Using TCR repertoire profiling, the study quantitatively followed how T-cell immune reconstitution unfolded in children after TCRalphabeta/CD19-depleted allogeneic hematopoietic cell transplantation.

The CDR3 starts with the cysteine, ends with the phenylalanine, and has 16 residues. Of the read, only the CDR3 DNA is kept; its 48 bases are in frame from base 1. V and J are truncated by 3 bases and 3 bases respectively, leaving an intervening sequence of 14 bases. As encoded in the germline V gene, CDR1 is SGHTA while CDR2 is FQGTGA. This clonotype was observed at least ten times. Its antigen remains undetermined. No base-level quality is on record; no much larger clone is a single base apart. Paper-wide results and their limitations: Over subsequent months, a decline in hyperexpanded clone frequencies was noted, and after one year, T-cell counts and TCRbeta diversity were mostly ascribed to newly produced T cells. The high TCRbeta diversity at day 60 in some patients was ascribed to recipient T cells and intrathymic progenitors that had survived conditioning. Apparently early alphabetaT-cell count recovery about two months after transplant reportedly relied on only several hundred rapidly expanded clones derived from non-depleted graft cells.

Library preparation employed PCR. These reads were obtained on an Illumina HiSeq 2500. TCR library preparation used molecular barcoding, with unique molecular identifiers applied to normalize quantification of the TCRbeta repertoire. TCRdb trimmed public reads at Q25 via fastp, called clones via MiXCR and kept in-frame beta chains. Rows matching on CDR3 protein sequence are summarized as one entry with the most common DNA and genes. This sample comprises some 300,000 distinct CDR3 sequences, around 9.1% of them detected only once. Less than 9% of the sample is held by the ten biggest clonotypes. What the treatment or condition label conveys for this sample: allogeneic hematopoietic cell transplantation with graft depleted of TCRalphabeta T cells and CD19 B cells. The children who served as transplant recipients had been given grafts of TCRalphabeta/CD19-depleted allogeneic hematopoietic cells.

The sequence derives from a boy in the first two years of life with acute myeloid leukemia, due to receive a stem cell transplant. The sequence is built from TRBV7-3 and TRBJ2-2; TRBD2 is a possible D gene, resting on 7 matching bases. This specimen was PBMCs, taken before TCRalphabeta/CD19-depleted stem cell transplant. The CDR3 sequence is CASSFRRGPDTGELFF. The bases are TGTGCCAGCAGCTTTCGGCGGGGGCCGGACACCGGGGAGCTGTTTTTT.